This T cell receptor (beta chain) was sequenced for a study of blood T cell repertoires in COVID-19. At the level of the study: Acute-phase and convalescent COVID-19 samples originated in the United States, Italy and Spain.

The CDR3 consists of 14 residues. Trimming left V 7 bases short and J 10 bases short, with 20 bases between. The germline gives CDR1 LNHDA, CDR2 SQIVND (reference sequence). Authors' methods: Estimated nucleated cell counts came from reference gene primer amplification. Produced via immunoSEQ multiplex PCR; TCRdb's table is partial and in-frame only. From that table come the V and J calls and clone size; the DNA was used to work out D and trimming. The repertoire has about 260,000 clones, about 91% of them found once; the top ten carry about 1.2%. Allocation to cohorts depended on clinical history reported by the participants.

This TCR was sampled from a woman between 35 and 50 years old with acute COVID-19. What was sequenced was PBMCs or T cells enriched from blood (not recorded which). This chain links TRBV19 with TRBJ2-1, with D maybe TRBD1 (7 bases). CDR3 loop: CASTSAPGGGEQFF. CDR3 coding DNA: TGTGCCAGTACCTCGGCGCCTGGAGGGGGCGAGCAGTTCTTC.